The 4 T cell receptor beta chains reported below all come from one sample, sequenced in a study of chemoradiotherapy in HPV16-positive cancers. Profiled with immunoSEQ multiplex PCR; TCRdb holds only in-frame clones, not every one. The sample gives 14,000 or so clones, around four fifths of which show up once; roughly 1.3% is in the top ten. This sample was obtained from a patient who underwent chemoradiotherapy. Source of these receptors: a human donor with HPV-associated anogenital cancer.

V gene TRBV6-4 combines with J gene TRBJ2-3, with TRBD2 matching 8 bases. This CDR3 is built from 14 residues. Germline V CDR1 and CDR2: MRHNA, SNTAGT. V shed 5 bases, J shed 2 bases, and the junction held 3 bases outside the gene matches. CDR3 bases: TGTGCCAGCAGTATAGCGGGGAACACAGATACGCAGTATTTT. Protein: CASSIAGNTDTQYF.

The rearrangement joins TRBV7-3 to TRBJ2-1, with 9 positions matching TRBD2. The CDR3 loop spans 19 amino acids. V shed 1 base and J 7 bases; nucleotides not matched to a gene: 17. CDR1 is SGHTA and CDR2 is FQGTGA in the germline V gene. CDR3 region: CASSLRGSYGRGGVNEQFF. The CDR3, as DNA: TGTGCCAGCAGCTTAAGGGGTTCCTACGGGCGGGGGGGCGTAAATGAGCAGTTCTTC.

V and J are TRBV5-8 and TRBJ2-1; 10 bases match TRBD2. CDR1 SGHTS and CDR2 YDEGEE come from the germline V gene. CDR3 length equals 16 residues. Trimming removed 3 bases from V and 4 bases from J; junction bases left unmatched: 7. CDR3 sequence: CASSSSGGVSYNEQFF. In DNA form, the CDR3 reads TGTGCCAGCAGCTCAAGCGGGGGGGTGTCTTACAATGAGCAGTTCTTC. The entire variable domain, with the rest obtained from reference TRBV5-8 and TRBJ2-1, is as follows: EAGVTQSPTHLIKTRGQQATLRCSPISGHTSVYWYQQALGLGLQFLLWYDEGEERNRGNFPPRFSGRQFPNYSSELNVNALELEDSALYLCASSSSGGVSYNEQFFGPGTRLTVL.

The V call is TRBV19, the J call TRBJ2-7, with TRBD1 identical over 8 bases. J was trimmed by 6 bases and V by 7 bases; bases with no gene match: 11. Germline CDR1 is LNHDA and CDR2 is SQIVND (reference sequence). This CDR3 is built from 14 residues. The CDR3 loop is CASKVQGQGGEQYF. The CDR3 DNA sequence: TGTGCCAGTAAGGTCCAAGGACAGGGAGGCGAGCAGTACTTC.